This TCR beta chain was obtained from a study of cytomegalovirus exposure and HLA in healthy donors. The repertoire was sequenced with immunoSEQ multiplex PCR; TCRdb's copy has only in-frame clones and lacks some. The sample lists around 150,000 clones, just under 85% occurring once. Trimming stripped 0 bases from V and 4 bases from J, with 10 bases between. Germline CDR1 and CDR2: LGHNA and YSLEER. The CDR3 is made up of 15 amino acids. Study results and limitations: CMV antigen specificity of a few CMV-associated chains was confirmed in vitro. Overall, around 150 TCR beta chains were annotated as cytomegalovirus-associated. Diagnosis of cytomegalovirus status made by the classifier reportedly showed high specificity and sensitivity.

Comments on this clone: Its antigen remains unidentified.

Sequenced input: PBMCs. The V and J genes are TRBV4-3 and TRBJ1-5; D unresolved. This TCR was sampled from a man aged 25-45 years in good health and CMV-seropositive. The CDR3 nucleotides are TGCGCCAGCAGCCAAGAGGCCGGGAGTAATCAGCCCCAGCATTTT. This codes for CASSQEAGSNQPQHF.